The 20 T cell receptor beta chains given below trace back to one sample, sequenced in a study of control samples from healthy donors and cancer patients (dated by TCRdb to between 2020 and 2021). Libraries were made using the immunoSEQ multiplex PCR assay. The immuneACCESS repertoire file appears here via TCRdb, limited to in-frame rearrangements. These files lack a portion of the clones; in checked studies, under half of the deficit traces to unresolved V genes, and the cause of the others is not known. Recorded for this sample are some 74,000 clones; about 94% of them occurred a single time. The top ten clonotypes cover under 3.5% of the sample. The material sequenced was blood. The receptors stem from a woman aged 30 to 39 in good health.

The chain has TRBV3-1 (or the pseudogene TRBV3-2) and TRBJ2-4, with 9 nucleotides matching TRBD1. The CDR3 length is 18 residues. Germline trimming cut 4 bases from V and 0 bases from J; bases unmatched to any gene: 10. Germline-derived CDR1 and CDR2 are LGHDT and YNNKEL (reference sequence). CDR3 in DNA: TGTGCCAGCAGCCCCCGGGACAGGGCCTCTCTAGCCAAAAACATTCAGTACTTC. It specifies CASSPRDRASLAKNIQYF.

This clone was recorded once. J is TRBJ2-2 and V is TRBV11-3, with a possible D match to TRBD1 (6 bases). Germline CDR1 is SGHNT and CDR2 is YENEEA. With 5 bases removed from V and 7 bases from J, the gap between germline ends came to 23 bases. The CDR3 loop spans 17 amino acids. The CDR3 DNA reads as TGTGCCAGCAGCGACATGTGGAGTAGGGGGAATGGCGGGGAGCTGTTTTTT. Its translation: CASSDMWSRGNGGELFF. The variable domain in full, with the rest retrieved from reference TRBV11-3 and TRBJ2-2, is EAGVVQSPRYKIIEKKQPVAFWCNPISGHNTLYWYLQNLGQGPELLIRYENEEAVDDSQLPKDRFSAERLKGVDSTLKIQPAELGDSAVYLCASSDMWSRGNGGELFFGEGSRLTVL.

The CDR3 bases are TGTGCCAGCAACACTGACAGGGACCGCAATCAGCCCCAGCATTTT. It codes for CASNTDRDRNQPQHF. This chain connects TRBV6-6 to TRBJ1-5; 7 bases line up with TRBD1. CDR1 is MNHNY and CDR2 is SVGAGI in the germline V gene (reference sequence). Germline trimming cut 7 bases from V and 2 bases from J; bases unmatched to any gene: 8. This CDR3 contains 15 residues.

This chain links TRBV30 with TRBJ1-5, with D possibly matching TRBD1 (6 bases). This CDR3 region has 13 residues. Germline V lookup: CDR1 GTSNPN, CDR2 SVGIG (reference sequence). V was pared by 3 bases and J by 5 bases, with 11 bases between. CDR3 protein: CAWSRGRDQPQHF. The CDR3, as DNA: TGTGCCTGGAGCAGGGGACGGGATCAGCCCCAGCATTTT.

The rearrangement uses TRBV5-1 and TRBJ2-1; a weak D match, TRBD2 (6 bases). Per the germline V gene, CDR1 is SGHRS and CDR2 is YFSETQ. The CDR3 spans 16 residues. V lost 4 bases to trimming and J lost 0 bases, with 14 bases between them. The CDR3 DNA reads TGCGCCAGCAGCCCCGGGGACTCCTACTCCTACAATGAGCAGTTCTTC. Its protein is CASSPGDSYSYNEQFF.

The chain joins TRBV5-8 to TRBJ1-2; D unclear. The CDR3 extends over 14 amino acids. Trimming took 0 bases from V and 1 from J, leaving 7 bases between them. Germline CDR1 is SGHTS and CDR2 is YDEGEE. CDR3 DNA: TGTGCCAGCAGCTTGGGACACGGTAACTATGGCTACACCTTC. Its protein product is CASSLGHGNYGYTF.

This clone was observed a single time. The chain carries TRBV7-9 and TRBJ1-6, with 7 bases that match TRBD1. Trimming removed 5 bases from V and 9 bases from J; junction bases left unmatched: 10. This CDR3 spans 15 amino acids. Per germline, CDR1 SEHNR and CDR2 FQNEAQ (reference sequence). CDR3 bases: TGTGCCAGCAGCACGAGACAGGGTCCGGGTTCACCCCTCCACTTT. It translates to CASSTRQGPGSPLHF.

The chain is built from TRBV28 and TRBJ1-2, with D tentatively TRBD1 (6 bases). This CDR3 spans 14 amino acids. Germline loops: CDR1 MDHEN, CDR2 SYDVKM. Trimming pared 3 bases from V and 11 bases from J, leaving 19 bases between. The CDR3 here is CASSLPGVRPDYTF. CDR3 bases: TGTGCCAGCAGTTTGCCAGGGGTACGGCCCGATTACACCTTC.

This clone appeared once. The rearrangement uses TRBV19 and TRBJ1-4; 9 bases map to TRBD1. This CDR3 has 19 amino acids. V lost 5 bases, J lost 0 bases, and 13 bases stayed unmatched. The germline gives CDR1 LNHDA, CDR2 SQIVND (reference sequence). CDR3 in amino acids: CASSDDPGQGLATNEKLFF. The DNA for the CDR3 is TGTGCCAGTAGTGACGATCCGGGACAGGGTCTTGCAACTAATGAAAAACTGTTTTTT.

CDR3 nucleotides: TGCGCCAGCAGCCAAACAGGGGGCGGGGAAGGGCTGTTTTTT. Its translation: CASSQTGGGEGLFF. The chain has TRBV4-1 and TRBJ1-4; 9 bases match TRBD1. Germline V lookup: CDR1 MGHRA, CDR2 YSYEKL. CDR3 size: 14 residues. V shed 2 bases, J shed 14 bases, and the junction held 9 bases outside the gene matches.

In nucleotides, the CDR3 is TGTGCCAGCAGCCCCGCCAGCGGGGGGCCCTACGAGCAGTACTTC. Amino acids: CASSPASGGPYEQYF. V gene TRBV3-1 (or the pseudogene TRBV3-2) combines with J gene TRBJ2-7, with 9 bases fitting TRBD2. V trimming: 4 bases; J trimming: 2 bases; junction bases outside the gene matches: 6. The CDR3 totals 15 residues. From germline, CDR1 is LGHDT and CDR2 YNNKEL (reference sequence).

This clone came up once. This chain uses TRBV7-8 with TRBJ1-4; 7 bases align to TRBD1. V gave up 5 bases and J gave up 8 bases; unmatched junction bases: 11. There are 15 residues in the CDR3. CDR1 is SGHVS, CDR2 FQNEAQ, per germline. CDR3: CASSPRGRSAEKLFF. CDR3 DNA: TGTGCCAGCAGCCCTAGGGGGCGGTCTGCCGAAAAACTGTTTTTT.

As regards this clone: Compared with germline, one end of the junction differs, possibly owing to a read error. This chain links TRBV4-1 with TRBJ1-1, with 7 bases lining up with TRBD1. The germline V gene encodes CDR1 MGHRA and CDR2 YSYEKL. The CDR3 consists of 16 residues. CDR3 protein: CASSQLAQGQNAEAFF. The CDR3 DNA is TGCGCCAGCAGCCAATTGGCACAGGGACAGAACGCTGAAGCTTTCTTT.

The chain uses TRBV7-2 and TRBJ1-6; no clear D gene. Germline-derived CDR1 and CDR2 are SGHTA and FQGNSA. This CDR3 region has 11 residues. V shed 1 base and J shed 10 bases, with 2 bases lying between them. CDR3 bases: TGTGCCAGCAGCTTAGTGTCACCCCTCCACTTT. Its translation: CASSLVSPLHF.

This clone is a singleton in its sample. The chain links TRBV3-1 (or the pseudogene TRBV3-2) to TRBJ1-3; D remains unclear. Germline V gives CDR1 LGHDT, CDR2 YNNKEL (reference sequence). V was pared by 0 bases and J by 1 base, with 7 bases between. This CDR3 spans 15 amino acids. The CDR3 protein is CASSQEGFSGNTIYF. CDR3 sequence (DNA): TGTGCCAGCAGCCAAGAAGGATTTTCTGGAAACACCATATATTTT.

The V and J genes are TRBV29-1 and TRBJ1-2, with 11 bases that match TRBD1. Germline V gene data show CDR1 as SQVTM and CDR2 as ANQGSEA. The CDR3 loop spans 14 amino acids. V trimming: 7 bases; J trimming: 6 bases; junction bases outside the gene matches: 10. The DNA of the CDR3 is TGCAGCGCTCGATGGACAGGGGGCGGCCATGGCTACACCTTC. Protein sequence: CSARWTGGGHGYTF.

The chain joins TRBV19 to TRBJ1-3, with D perhaps matching TRBD1 (5 bases). The V gene lost 7 bases and the J gene lost 0 bases, with 19 bases spanning the gap. Germline CDR1 is LNHDA and CDR2 is SQIVND (reference sequence). The CDR3 loop spans 17 amino acids. CDR3: CASTVLAQGLSGNTIYF. The CDR3 DNA reads TGTGCCAGTACCGTCTTGGCCCAGGGACTCTCTGGAAACACCATATATTTT.

The chain couples TRBV30 to TRBJ1-2; weak D call: TRBD1 (6 bases). Trimming removed 3 bases at V and 8 bases at J, with 13 bases between. Germline assignment: CDR1 GTSNPN and CDR2 SVGIG (reference sequence). The length of the CDR3 is 12 residues. The CDR3 loop is CAWRVDRRGYTF. Written as DNA, the CDR3 is TGTGCCTGGAGGGTGGACAGACGAGGCTACACCTTC. Complete variable domain (other parts from reference TRBV30 and TRBJ1-2): SQTIHQWPATLVQPVGSPLSLECTVEGTSNPNLYWYRQAAGRGLQLLFYSVGIGQISSEVPQNLSASRPQDRQFILSSKKLLLSDSGFYLCAWRVDRRGYTFGSGTRLTVV.

This rearrangement joins TRBV6-5 to TRBJ1-2; D not certain. This CDR3 region has 11 residues. V was cut by 7 bases and J by 7 bases, with 10 bases left in between. From germline, CDR1 is MNHEY and CDR2 SVGAGI. The CDR3 bases are TGTGCCAGCACGCGGTTTGGTGGCTACACCTTC. Its protein product is CASTRFGGYTF.

The chain combines TRBV5-6 with TRBJ2-7, with D uncertain. Germline CDR1 is SGHDT and CDR2 is YYEEEE. CDR3 size: 11 residues. Trimming cost V 2 bases and J 7 bases, with 7 bases left between them. CDR3 region: CASSFSAEQYF. For the CDR3, the DNA is TGTGCCAGCAGCTTCTCCGCAGAGCAGTACTTC. Full variable domain (missing parts from reference TRBV5-6 and TRBJ2-7): DAGVTQSPTHLIKTRGQQVTLRCSPKSGHDTVSWYQQALGQGPQFIFQYYEEEERQRGNFPDRFSGHQFPNYSSELNVNALLLGDSALYLCASSFSAEQYFGPGTRLTVT.